These T cell receptor beta chains were read from a single sample in a study of T cells after yellow fever vaccination. TCRdb re-called the 5' RACE reads with MiXCR, one entry per CDR3 protein. The table has 150,000 to 200,000 distinct CDR3 sequences, roughly 6.4% seen once; the top ten hold 2.9%. Sequencing was performed on CD4+ T cells sorted from PBMCs, taken on the day of the first yellow fever vaccination. All receptors derive from a man aged 18-30 years who received the YFV17D yellow fever vaccine. CDR3s include the opening cysteine and the closing phenylalanine or tryptophan. The order of the fields is V gene, D gene, clone size, J gene, CDR3 protein, CDR3 DNA. D genes are given only for firm matches. Clone sizes are given selectively: once, few, many, or a class where the clone is expanded.

TRBV25-1	TRBD1	.	TRBJ2-5	CASRPTGETQYF	TGTGCCAGCAGACCGACAGGGGAGACCCAGTACTTC
TRBV5-1	.	.	TRBJ2-3	CASSLDPGPGADTQYF	TGCGCCAGCAGCTTGGATCCGGGGCCCGGGGCAGATACGCAGTATTTT
TRBV5-5	.	.	TRBJ2-1	CASSRVAGQFF	TGTGCCAGCAGCCGGGTAGCTGGGCAGTTCTTC
TRBV12-3/TRBV12-4	.	many	TRBJ2-3	CASSLDSQNTQYF	TGTGCCAGCAGTTTAGACAGCCAGAATACGCAGTATTTT
TRBV2	TRBD2	many	TRBJ2-5	CASSLGLAGGRETQYF	TGTGCCAGCAGTCTGGGACTAGCGGGGGGGAGAGAGACCCAGTACTTC
TRBV5-1	.	few	TRBJ1-3	CASSSATGLSGNTIYF	TGCGCCAGCAGCTCTGCCACAGGCCTCTCTGGAAACACCATATATTTT
TRBV7-2	.	few	TRBJ2-3	CASSLFQGQSTDTQYF	TGTGCCAGCAGCTTATTCCAGGGGCAGTCCACAGATACGCAGTATTTT
TRBV9	TRBD2	.	TRBJ2-5	CASSVAPTSGGETQYF	TGTGCCAGCAGCGTAGCCCCGACTAGCGGGGGTGAGACCCAGTACTTC
TRBV18	TRBD2	many	TRBJ2-7	CASSPPGLAAYEQYF	TGTGCCAGCTCGCCCCCGGGACTAGCGGCCTACGAGCAGTACTTC
TRBV10-3	TRBD1	.	TRBJ1-2	CAISDQPTGVDYGYTF	TGTGCCATCAGTGACCAACCGACAGGGGTCGACTATGGCTACACCTTC
TRBV7-9	.	.	TRBJ2-6	CASSFSNWGAGANVLTF	TGTGCCAGCAGCTTTAGTAACTGGGGCGCTGGGGCCAACGTCCTGACTTTC